A single sample is the source of the 20 T cell receptor beta chains below, sequenced in a study of cytomegalovirus exposure and HLA in healthy donors. Amplification used 60 Vbeta primers and 13 Jbeta primers. The method was immunoSEQ multiplex PCR; TCRdb's version includes in-frame clones alone and lacks a portion of them. Among about 190,000 clones listed, about 86% were seen once. Sequences were obtained from PBMCs. The receptors were sampled from a middle-aged man in good health and CMV-seropositive.

The chain recombines TRBV11-2 with TRBJ2-5, with 7 bases identical to TRBD1. The end of the DNA aligns better with TRBJ2-7, so the J call may be wrong. This CDR3 has 13 residues. Per the germline V gene, CDR1 is SGHAT and CDR2 is FQNNGV. CDR3 loop: CASSSRDSYEQYF. CDR3 sequence (DNA): TGTGCCAGCAGCTCCCGGGACAGCTACGAGCAGTACTTC.

The genes are TRBV19 and TRBJ1-1; tentative D call: TRBD1 (5 bases). Germline V lookup: CDR1 LNHDA, CDR2 SQIVND (reference sequence). The length of the CDR3 is 12 residues. V was trimmed by 5 bases and J by 5 bases, leaving 9 bases between them. The CDR3 DNA is TGTGCCAGTAGTGTCGGGGGGACTGAAGCTTTCTTT. Protein: CASSVGGTEAFF.

As for this clone: In the same sample, other DNA sequences code for this CDR3. The rearrangement uses TRBV4-1 and TRBJ2-5, with D hard to call. Per the germline V gene, CDR1 is MGHRA and CDR2 is YSYEKL. V lost 4 bases and J lost 2, with 8 bases in between. The CDR3 consists of 13 residues. CDR3 loop: CASSLGLQETQYF. In DNA, the CDR3 is TGCGCCAGCAGCCTCGGGTTGCAAGAGACCCAGTACTTC.

V gene TRBV4-3 combines with J gene TRBJ1-2, with D perhaps matching TRBD1 (5 bases). Trimming pared 0 bases from V and 2 bases from J, leaving 10 bases between. Germline V lookup: CDR1 LGHNA, CDR2 YSLEER. This CDR3 region has 15 residues. CDR3 DNA sequence: TGCGCCAGCAGCCAAGATGCGGCAGGGAACTATGGCTACACCTTC. It translates to CASSQDAAGNYGYTF.

The chain recombines TRBV9 with TRBJ2-5; possibly TRBD2 for D (6 bases). Per the germline V gene, CDR1 is SGDLS and CDR2 is YYNGEE. V was pared by 7 bases and J by 1 base, with 11 bases between. CDR3 length equals 13 residues. CDR3 DNA: TGTGCCAGCTCCGTGGGACTCCAAGAGACCCAGTACTTC. Encoded protein: CASSVGLQETQYF. The variable domain in full, completed from reference TRBV9 and TRBJ2-5, reads DSGVTQTPKHLITATGQRVTLRCSPRSGDLSVYWYQQSLDQGLQFLIQYYNGEERAKGNILERFSAQQFPDLHSELNLSSLELGDSALYFCASSVGLQETQYFGPGTRLLVL.

The CDR3 DNA is TGTGCCAGCAGTTACCCCACAGGGGGTGGGTATGGCTACACCTTC. Its translation: CASSYPTGGGYGYTF. The chain has TRBV6-5 and TRBJ1-2, with 8 bases lining up with TRBD1. The CDR3 is 15 amino acids. V trimming: 2 bases; J trimming: 5 bases; junction bases outside the gene matches: 7. In germline, CDR1 is MNHEY, CDR2 SVGAGI.

The chain uses TRBV6-1 and TRBJ2-7, with 10 positions matching TRBD2. V gave up 4 bases and J gave up 2 bases; unmatched junction bases: 8. The CDR3 extends over 16 amino acids. CDR1 and CDR2 from the germline V gene are MNHNS and SASEGT. In DNA form, the CDR3 reads TGTGCCAGCAGTGCCCCCCCTAGCGGGGGCCCCTACGAGCAGTACTTC. This translates into CASSAPPSGGPYEQYF.

The J gene is TRBJ1-2, the V gene TRBV7-2; 7 bases map to TRBD1. Per the germline V gene, CDR1 is SGHTA and CDR2 is FQGNSA. J gave up 7 bases and V 5 bases, and 10 bases lay outside the gene matches. The CDR3 is 14 amino acids. The CDR3 bases are TGTGCCAGCAGCCCCACCGGGACAGTCGCTGGCTACACCTTC. Translated, it gives CASSPTGTVAGYTF. Using reference TRBV7-2 and TRBJ1-2 for the parts outside the CDR3, the full variable domain is GAGVSQSPSNKVTEKGKDVELRCDPISGHTALYWYRQSLGQGLEFLIYFQGNSAPDKSGLPSDRFSAERTGGSVSTLTIQRTQQEDSAVYLCASSPTGTVAGYTFGSGTRLTVV.

The chain uses TRBV15 and TRBJ2-7; a weak D match, TRBD2 (6 bases). This CDR3 comprises 17 residues. Trimming cost V 1 base and J 0 bases, with 16 bases left between them. Germline V gives CDR1 LNHNV, CDR2 YYDKDF (reference sequence). The CDR3 DNA reads as TGTGCCACCAGCAGAGGGATCCCGGCGGGGAGCTCCTACGAGCAGTACTTC. Its protein is CATSRGIPAGSSYEQYF.

V is TRBV30 and J is TRBJ1-6, with 9 bases that match TRBD1. The CDR3 covers 15 residues. The ends lost 6 bases at V and 10 bases at J; junction bases unmatched: 13. Germline V lookup: CDR1 GTSNPN, CDR2 SVGIG (reference sequence). The CDR3: CACRRTGEAGSPLHF. Written as DNA, the CDR3 is TGTGCCTGTCGACGGACAGGGGAAGCTGGCTCACCCCTCCACTTT.

The chain employs TRBV18 and TRBJ2-3; 8 bases match TRBD1. J lost 4 bases, V lost 6 bases, and 6 bases had no gene match. Germline V gene sequence: CDR1 KGHSH, CDR2 LQKENI. The CDR3 totals 14 residues. This chain's CDR3 is CASSLQGDADTQYF. The DNA of the CDR3 is TGTGCCAGCTCTCTACAGGGGGACGCAGATACGCAGTATTTT.

The chain links TRBV5-4 to TRBJ1-4, with D possibly TRBD1 on 6 matching bases. The germline V gene encodes CDR1 SGHNT and CDR2 YYREEE (reference sequence). The CDR3 runs to 14 residues. Trimming cost V 2 bases and J 6 bases, with 11 bases left between them. CDR3 nucleotides: TGTGCCAGCAGCTTAGAACAGGGTGATGAAAAACTGTTTTTT. Translated, it gives CASSLEQGDEKLFF.

This chain joins TRBV19 and TRBJ1-1; D gene unclear. With 3 bases removed from V and 4 bases from J, the gap between germline ends came to 3 bases. CDR3 length equals 11 residues. The germline CDR1 and CDR2 sequences are LNHDA and SQIVND (reference sequence). CDR3 sequence (DNA): TGTGCCAGTAGTATCCTCACTGAAGCTTTCTTT. Translation gives CASSILTEAFF.

The chain uses TRBV29-1 and TRBJ2-3; possibly TRBD1 for D (6 bases). V lost 6 bases and J 2 bases, leaving 21 bases between the germline ends. The CDR3 loop spans 16 amino acids. The V gene's germline CDR1 is SQVTM and CDR2 ANQGSEA. Written as DNA, the CDR3 is TGCAGCGTACCCCCCCGGGCAGGGGATACCACAGATACGCAGTATTTT. Translation: CSVPPRAGDTTDTQYF.

This sequence joins TRBV2 and TRBJ2-1, with a possible D match to TRBD2 (6 bases). This CDR3 has 15 amino acids. Germline CDR1 reads SNHLY; CDR2 reads FYNNEI. Trimming took off 1 base at V and 7 bases at J, with 14 bases between the two ends. CDR3 nucleotide sequence: TGTGCCAGCAGTGAAGAACTAGCCGCGGGGAATGAGCAGTTCTTC. Translated: CASSEELAAGNEQFF.

The chain has TRBV7-9 and TRBJ1-2, with D hard to call. Looked up from germline, CDR1 is SEHNR and CDR2 is FQNEAQ (reference sequence). The CDR3 is 13 amino acids. The V end lost 3 bases, the J end lost 6 bases, and 11 bases lay between the germline ends. CDR3 sequence reads: CASSLPVRNGYTF. DNA of the CDR3: TGTGCCAGCAGCTTGCCGGTCCGTAATGGCTACACCTTC. Using reference TRBV7-9 and TRBJ1-2 for the parts outside the CDR3, the full variable domain is DTGVSQNPRHKITKRGQNVTFRCDPISEHNRLYWYRQTLGQGPEFLTYFQNEAQLEKSRLLSDRFSAERPKGSFSTLEIQRTEQGDSAMYLCASSLPVRNGYTFGSGTRLTVV.

This chain uses TRBV7-3 with TRBJ2-1; 8 bases align to TRBD1. CDR1 is SGHTA, CDR2 FQGTGA, per germline. J gave up 2 bases and V 4 bases, and 4 bases lay outside the gene matches. The CDR3 has 15 amino acids. DNA for the CDR3: TGTGCCAGCAGCTACCGACAGGGGCCCTACAATGAGCAGTTCTTC. This translates into CASSYRQGPYNEQFF.

V gene TRBV5-4 combines with J gene TRBJ2-3, with 10 bases lining up with TRBD2. CDR1 and CDR2 from the germline V gene are SGHNT and YYREEE (reference sequence). This CDR3 has 17 amino acids. Germline trimming cut 4 bases from V and 3 bases from J; bases unmatched to any gene: 11. Written as DNA, the CDR3 is TGTGCCAGCAGCCCCCAGAGCGGGAGGGCCGAGACAGATACGCAGTATTTT. Protein product: CASSPQSGRAETDTQYF.

V gene TRBV7-2 combines with J gene TRBJ2-3; no reliable D call. Germline assignment: CDR1 SGHTA and CDR2 FQGNSA. This CDR3 spans 13 amino acids. Trimming removed 6 bases from V and 4 bases from J, with 11 bases in between. The CDR3 DNA reads TGTGCCAGCAGAAAATCCCCTCCAGATACGCAGTATTTT. Residues: CASRKSPPDTQYF.

This clone was recorded only once. The rearrangement links TRBV7-2 to TRBJ2-7; 7 nucleotides line up with TRBD1. V shed 4 bases, J shed 7 bases, and the junction held 10 bases outside the gene matches. The CDR3 has 14 amino acids. The V gene's germline CDR1 is SGHTA and CDR2 FQGNSA. CDR3 coding DNA: TGTGCCAGCAGCTCTACGACAGGGTCGGGTGAGCAGTACTTC. It translates to CASSSTTGSGEQYF.